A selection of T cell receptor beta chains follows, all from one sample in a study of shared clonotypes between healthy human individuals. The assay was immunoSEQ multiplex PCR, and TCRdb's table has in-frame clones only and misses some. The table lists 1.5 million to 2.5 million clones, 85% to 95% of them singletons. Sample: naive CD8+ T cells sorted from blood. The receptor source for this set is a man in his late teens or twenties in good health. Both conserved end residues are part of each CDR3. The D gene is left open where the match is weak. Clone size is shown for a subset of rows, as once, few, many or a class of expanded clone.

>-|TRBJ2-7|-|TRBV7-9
CASSLASRSYEQYF
TGTGCCAGCAGCTTAGCATCTCGCTCCTACGAGCAGTACTTC
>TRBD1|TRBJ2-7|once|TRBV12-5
CASGPAGGRNEQYF
TGTGCTAGTGGTCCGGCAGGGGGTAGGAACGAGCAGTACTTC
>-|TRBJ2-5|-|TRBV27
CASSFVGQETQYF
TGTGCCAGCAGTTTCGTTGGCCAAGAGACCCAGTACTTC
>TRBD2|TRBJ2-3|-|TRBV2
CASSETSSTDTQYF
TGTGCCAGCAGTGAGACTAGCAGCACAGATACGCAGTATTTT
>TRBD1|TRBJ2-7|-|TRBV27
CASSPSTGSYEQYF
TGTGCCAGCAGTCCGTCGACAGGGTCCTACGAGCAGTACTTC
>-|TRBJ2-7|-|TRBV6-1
CASSVDVSSYEQYF
TGTGCCAGCAGTGTCGACGTTAGCTCCTACGAGCAGTACTTC
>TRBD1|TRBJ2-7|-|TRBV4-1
CASSPQEAGQGSYEQYF
TGCGCCAGCAGCCCCCAGGAGGCGGGACAGGGCTCATACGAGCAGTACTTC
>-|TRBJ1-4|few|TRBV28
CASSWTGSNEKLFF
TGTGCCAGCAGCTGGACCGGATCTAATGAAAAACTGTTTTTT
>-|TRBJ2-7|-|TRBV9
CASSRRPGRPAYEQYF
TGTGCCAGCAGCCGAAGACCGGGACGCCCGGCTTACGAGCAGTACTTC
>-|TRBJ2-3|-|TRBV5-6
CASSLGGITDTQYF
TGTGCCAGCAGCTTGGGCGGAATTACAGATACGCAGTATTTT
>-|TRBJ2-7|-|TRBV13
CASSLNPDTLEQYF
TGTGCCAGCAGCTTAAACCCCGACACCCTCGAGCAGTACTTC
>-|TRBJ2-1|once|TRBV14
CASSQGGFYNEQFF
TGTGCCAGCAGCCAAGGGGGGTTCTACAATGAGCAGTTCTTC
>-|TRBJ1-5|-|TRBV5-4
CASSTFGGGNQPQHF
TGTGCCAGCAGCACCTTTGGGGGCGGCAATCAGCCCCAGCATTTT
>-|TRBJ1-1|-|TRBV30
CAWTLGATEAFF
TGTGCCTGGACTCTCGGTGCCACTGAAGCTTTCTTT
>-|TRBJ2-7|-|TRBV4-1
CASSQGDRYEQYF
TGCGCCAGCAGCCAAGGTGACAGGTACGAGCAGTACTTC
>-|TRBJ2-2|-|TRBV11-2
CASSLEGLSNTGELFF
TGTGCCAGCAGCTTGGAAGGACTAAGTAACACCGGGGAGCTGTTTTTT
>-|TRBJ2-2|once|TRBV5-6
CASSSPGILNTGELFF
TGTGCCAGCAGCTCCCCCGGCATTTTGAACACCGGGGAGCTGTTTTTT
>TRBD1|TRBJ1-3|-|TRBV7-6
CASSSVQGPASGNTIYF
TGTGCCAGCAGCTCCGTACAGGGGCCCGCCTCTGGAAACACCATATATTTT
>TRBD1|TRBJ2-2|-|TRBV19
CASSIVSFGTVVGELFF
TGTGCCAGTAGTATAGTCAGTTTCGGGACAGTAGTTGGGGAGCTGTTTTTT
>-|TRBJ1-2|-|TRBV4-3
CASSQDGPGLPQNYGYTF
TGCGCCAGCAGCCAAGATGGGCCGGGACTCCCCCAGAACTATGGCTACACCTTC
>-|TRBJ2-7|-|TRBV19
CASSGDIYEQYF
TGTGCCAGTAGTGGGGACATTTACGAGCAGTACTTC
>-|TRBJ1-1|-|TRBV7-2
CASSRIRMNTEAFF
TGTGCCAGCAGCCGCATTCGGATGAACACTGAAGCTTTCTTT
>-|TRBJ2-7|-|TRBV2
CASSESVVRGSYEQYF
TGTGCCAGCAGTGAAAGTGTCGTCCGGGGCTCCTACGAGCAGTACTTC
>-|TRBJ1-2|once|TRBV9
CASSSLEGGSRDGYTF
TGTGCCAGCAGCTCCCTAGAAGGTGGATCGCGGGATGGCTACACCTTC
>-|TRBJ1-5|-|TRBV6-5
CASSGSFYSNQPQHF
TGTGCCAGCAGCGGGTCTTTCTATAGCAATCAGCCCCAGCATTTT
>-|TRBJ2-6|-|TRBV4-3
CASSQDTGANVLTF
TGCGCCAGCAGCCAAGATACCGGGGCCAACGTCCTGACTTTC
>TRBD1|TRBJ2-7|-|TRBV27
CASSTGTGDYEQYF
TGTGCCAGCAGCACCGGGACAGGGGACTACGAGCAGTACTTC
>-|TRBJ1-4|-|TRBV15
CATSKGVPPNEKLFF
TGTGCCACCAGCAAGGGGGTCCCCCCTAATGAAAAACTGTTTTTT
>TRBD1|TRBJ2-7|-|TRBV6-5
CASSYNRGSYEQYF
TGTGCCAGCAGTTACAACAGGGGTTCCTACGAGCAGTACTTC
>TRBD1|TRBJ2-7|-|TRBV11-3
CASSSPPLGQGAGYEQYF
TGTGCCAGCAGCTCCCCCCCGTTGGGACAGGGGGCCGGCTACGAGCAGTACTTC
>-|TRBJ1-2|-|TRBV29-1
CSAGLQLAYGYTF
TGCAGCGCAGGACTACAGTTAGCCTATGGCTACACCTTC
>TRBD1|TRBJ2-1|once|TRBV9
CASSAPQGGRNEQFF
TGTGCCAGCAGCGCCCCCCAAGGGGGCCGGAATGAGCAGTTCTTC
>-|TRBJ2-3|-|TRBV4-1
CASSHVYYTDTQYF
TGCGCCAGCAGCCATGTCTATTACACAGATACGCAGTATTTT
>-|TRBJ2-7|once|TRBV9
CASSPSGSSYEQYF
TGTGCCAGCAGCCCCAGCGGTAGTTCCTACGAGCAGTACTTC
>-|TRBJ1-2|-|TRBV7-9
CASSFNTESNYGYTF
TGTGCCAGCAGCTTTAACACGGAGAGTAACTATGGCTACACCTTC
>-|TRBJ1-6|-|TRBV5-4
CASSLRGRVDSPLHF
TGTGCCAGCAGCCTCAGGGGTAGGGTTGATTCACCCCTCCACTTT
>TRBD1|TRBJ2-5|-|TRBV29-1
CSVLGQGQETQYF
TGCAGCGTGCTTGGACAGGGCCAAGAGACCCAGTACTTC
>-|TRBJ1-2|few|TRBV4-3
CASSQERAVLFYTF
TGCGCCAGCAGCCAAGAACGGGCCGTTCTTTTCTACACCTTC
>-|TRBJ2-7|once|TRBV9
CASSVEENPSYEQYF
TGTGCCAGCAGCGTAGAAGAGAATCCCTCCTACGAGCAGTACTTC
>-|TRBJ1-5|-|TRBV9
CASGGYQPQHF
TGTGCCAGCGGGGGATATCAGCCCCAGCATTTT
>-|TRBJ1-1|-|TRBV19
CASSIDWGAPNTEAFF
TGTGCCAGTAGTATAGATTGGGGGGCCCCTAACACTGAAGCTTTCTTT
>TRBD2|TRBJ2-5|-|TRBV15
CATSRGLAGGGETQYF
TGTGCCACCAGCAGAGGACTAGCGGGAGGGGGGGAGACCCAGTACTTC
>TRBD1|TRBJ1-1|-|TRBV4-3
CASSPFPGGTTEAFF
TGCGCCAGCAGCCCCTTCCCAGGGGGCACGACTGAAGCTTTCTTT
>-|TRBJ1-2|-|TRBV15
CATSRVNGNYGYTF
TGTGCCACCAGCAGAGTCAACGGAAACTATGGCTACACCTTC
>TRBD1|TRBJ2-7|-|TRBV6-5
CASSGQASYEQYF
TGTGCCAGCAGTGGACAGGCTTCCTACGAGCAGTACTTC
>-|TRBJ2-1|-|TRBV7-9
CASSVRQVGADEQFF
TGTGCCAGCAGCGTGAGACAGGTGGGAGCCGATGAGCAGTTCTTC
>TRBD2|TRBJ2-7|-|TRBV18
CASSYGGSGYEQYF
TGTGCCAGCTCTTACGGCGGGAGCGGCTACGAGCAGTACTTC
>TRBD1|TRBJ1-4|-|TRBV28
CASSFWGQDNEKLFF
TGTGCCAGCAGTTTCTGGGGACAGGATAATGAAAAACTGTTTTTT
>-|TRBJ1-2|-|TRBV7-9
CASSLGERSNYGYTF
TGTGCCAGCAGCTTGGGGGAGCGTTCTAACTATGGCTACACCTTC
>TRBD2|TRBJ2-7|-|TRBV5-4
CASSGAAGVGAYEQYF
TGTGCCAGCAGCGGAGCGGCGGGGGTCGGGGCGTACGAGCAGTACTTC
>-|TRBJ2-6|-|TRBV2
CASVTEANVLTF
TGTGCCAGCGTGACGGAGGCCAACGTCCTGACTTTC
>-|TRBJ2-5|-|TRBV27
CASSLSLARTQYF
TGTGCCAGCAGTTTATCGCTGGCGAGGACCCAGTACTTC
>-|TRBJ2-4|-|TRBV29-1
CSVDLVDKNIQYF
TGCAGCGTTGATTTGGTAGACAAAAACATTCAGTACTTC